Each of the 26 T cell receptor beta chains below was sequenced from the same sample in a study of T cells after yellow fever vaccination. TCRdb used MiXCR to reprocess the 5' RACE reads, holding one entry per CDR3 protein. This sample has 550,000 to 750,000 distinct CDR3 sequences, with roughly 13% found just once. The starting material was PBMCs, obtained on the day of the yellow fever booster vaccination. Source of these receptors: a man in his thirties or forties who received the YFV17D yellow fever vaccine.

CDR3 sequence: CSAPPTGEETQYF. In DNA, the CDR3 is TGCAGTGCTCCCCCGACAGGAGAAGAGACCCAGTACTTC. This chain links TRBV20-1 with TRBJ2-5, with D possibly TRBD1 on 6 matching bases. V lost 5 bases and J lost 3, with 13 bases in between. Germline values: CDR1 DFQATT, CDR2 SNEGSKA (reference sequence). The CDR3 extends over 13 amino acids.

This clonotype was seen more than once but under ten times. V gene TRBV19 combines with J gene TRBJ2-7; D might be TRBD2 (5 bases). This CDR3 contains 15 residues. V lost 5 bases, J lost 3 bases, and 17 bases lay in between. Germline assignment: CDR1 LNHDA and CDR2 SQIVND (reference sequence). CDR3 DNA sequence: TGTGCCAGTAGTGTCCGGGATCAGGACCGCTACGAGCAGTACTTC. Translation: CASSVRDQDRYEQYF.

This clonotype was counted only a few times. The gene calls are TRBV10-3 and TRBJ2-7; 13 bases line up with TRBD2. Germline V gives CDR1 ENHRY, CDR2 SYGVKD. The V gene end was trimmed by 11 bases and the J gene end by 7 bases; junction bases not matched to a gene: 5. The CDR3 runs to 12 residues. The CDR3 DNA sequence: TGTGCCCTCGGGACTAGCGGGATTGAGCAGTACTTC. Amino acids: CALGTSGIEQYF.

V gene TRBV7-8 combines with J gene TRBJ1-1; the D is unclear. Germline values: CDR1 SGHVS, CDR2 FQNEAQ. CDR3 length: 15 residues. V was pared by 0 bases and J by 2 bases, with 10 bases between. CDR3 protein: CASSLAWSLNTEAFF. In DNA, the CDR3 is TGTGCCAGCAGCTTAGCGTGGTCTCTAAACACTGAAGCTTTCTTT.

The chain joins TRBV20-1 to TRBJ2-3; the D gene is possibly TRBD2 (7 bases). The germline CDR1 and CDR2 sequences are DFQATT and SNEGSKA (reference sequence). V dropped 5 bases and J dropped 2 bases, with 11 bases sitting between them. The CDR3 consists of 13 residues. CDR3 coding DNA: TGCAGTGCTGGAGGGGGGGACACAGATACGCAGTATTTT. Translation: CSAGGGDTDTQYF.

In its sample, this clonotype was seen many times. This CDR3 is CASSFQGLAENTGELFF. In DNA, the CDR3 is TGTGCCAGCAGTTTTCAAGGACTAGCGGAGAACACCGGGGAGCTGTTTTTT. The V gene is TRBV27, the J gene TRBJ2-2; 10 bases align to TRBD2. CDR3 length equals 17 residues. CDR1 and CDR2 (germline): MNHEY, SMNVEV (reference sequence). V was pared by 3 bases and J by 1 base, with 5 bases of the junction left unmatched.

CDR3 loop: CASSPGLPGAKNIQYF. CDR3 sequence (DNA): TGTGCCAGTAGTCCAGGACTACCCGGGGCCAAAAACATTCAGTACTTC. This sequence joins TRBV19 and TRBJ2-4; D might be TRBD2 (6 bases). The CDR3 spans 16 residues. V was trimmed by 5 bases and J by 1 base, leaving 15 bases between them. Germline V gives CDR1 LNHDA, CDR2 SQIVND (reference sequence).

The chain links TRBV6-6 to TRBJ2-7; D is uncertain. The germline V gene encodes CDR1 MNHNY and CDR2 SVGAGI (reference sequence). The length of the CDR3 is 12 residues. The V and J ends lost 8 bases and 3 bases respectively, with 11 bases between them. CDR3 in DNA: TGTGCCAGCTGCTCGGGCCTCTACGAGCAGTACTTC. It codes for CASCSGLYEQYF.

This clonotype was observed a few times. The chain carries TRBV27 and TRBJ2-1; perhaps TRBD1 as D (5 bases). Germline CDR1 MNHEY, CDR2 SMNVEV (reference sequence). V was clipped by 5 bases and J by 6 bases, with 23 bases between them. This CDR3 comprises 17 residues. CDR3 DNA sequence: TGTGCCAGCAGTGCCCGTTTGGGGCTTCCCTCAAGCAATGAGCAGTTCTTC. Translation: CASSARLGLPSSNEQFF.

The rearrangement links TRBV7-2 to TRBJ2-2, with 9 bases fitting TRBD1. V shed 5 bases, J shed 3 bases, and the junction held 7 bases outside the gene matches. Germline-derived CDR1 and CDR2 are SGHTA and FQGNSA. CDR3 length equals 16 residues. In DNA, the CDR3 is TGTGCCAGCAGCGGTGACAGGGGGGGTGACACCGGGGAGCTGTTTTTT. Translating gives CASSGDRGGDTGELFF.

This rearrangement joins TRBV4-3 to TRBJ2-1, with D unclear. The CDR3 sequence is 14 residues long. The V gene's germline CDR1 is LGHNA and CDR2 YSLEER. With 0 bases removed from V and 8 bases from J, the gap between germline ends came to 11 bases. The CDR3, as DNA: TGCGCCAGCAGCCAAGATTTTGCACCGTATGAGCAGTTCTTC. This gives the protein CASSQDFAPYEQFF.

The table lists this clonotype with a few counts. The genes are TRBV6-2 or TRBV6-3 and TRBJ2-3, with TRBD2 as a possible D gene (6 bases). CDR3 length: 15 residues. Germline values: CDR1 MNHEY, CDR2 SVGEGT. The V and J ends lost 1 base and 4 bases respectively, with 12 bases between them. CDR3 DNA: TGTGCCAGCAGTTACTTTTCGGGAGTGGCAGATACGCAGTATTTT. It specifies CASSYFSGVADTQYF.

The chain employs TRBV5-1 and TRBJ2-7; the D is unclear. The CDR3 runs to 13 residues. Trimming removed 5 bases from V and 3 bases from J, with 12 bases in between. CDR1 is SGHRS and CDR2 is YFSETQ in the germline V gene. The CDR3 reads CASSTGSFYEQYF. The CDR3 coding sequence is TGCGCCAGCAGTACCGGGTCCTTCTACGAGCAGTACTTC. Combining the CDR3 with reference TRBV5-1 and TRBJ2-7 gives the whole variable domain KAGVTQTPRYLIKTRGQQVTLSCSPISGHRSVSWYQQTPGQGLQFLFEYFSETQRNKGNFPGRFSGRQFSNSRSEMNVSTLELGDSALYLCASSTGSFYEQYFGPGTRLTVT.

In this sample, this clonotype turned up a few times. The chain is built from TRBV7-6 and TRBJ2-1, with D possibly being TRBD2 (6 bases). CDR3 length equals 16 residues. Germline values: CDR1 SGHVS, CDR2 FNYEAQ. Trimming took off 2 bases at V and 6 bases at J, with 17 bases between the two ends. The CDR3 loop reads CASSLPSTGGPNEQFF. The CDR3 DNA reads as TGTGCCAGCAGCTTACCCTCAACTGGAGGGCCCAATGAGCAGTTCTTC.

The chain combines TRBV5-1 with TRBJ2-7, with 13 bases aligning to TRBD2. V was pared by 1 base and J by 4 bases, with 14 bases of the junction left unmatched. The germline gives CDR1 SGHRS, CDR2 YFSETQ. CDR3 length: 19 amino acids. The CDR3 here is CASSLRPLRLAGGWYEQYF. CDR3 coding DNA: TGCGCCAGCAGCTTGCGGCCACTACGACTAGCGGGAGGATGGTACGAGCAGTACTTC.

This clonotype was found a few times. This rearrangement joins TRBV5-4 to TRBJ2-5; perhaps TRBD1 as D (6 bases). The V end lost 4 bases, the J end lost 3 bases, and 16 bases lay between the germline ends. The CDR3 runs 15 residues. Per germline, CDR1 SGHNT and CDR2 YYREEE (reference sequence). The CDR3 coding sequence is TGTGCCAGCAGCCCCCCCGAACAGGGCGAAGAGACCCAGTACTTC. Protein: CASSPPEQGEETQYF.

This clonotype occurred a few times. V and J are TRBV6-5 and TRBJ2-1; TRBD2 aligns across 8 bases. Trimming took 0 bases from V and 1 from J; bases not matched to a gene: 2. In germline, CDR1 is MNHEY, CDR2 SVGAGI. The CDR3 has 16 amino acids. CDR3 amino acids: CASSYSQRESYNEQFF. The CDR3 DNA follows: TGTGCCAGCAGTTACTCCCAGCGGGAGTCCTACAATGAGCAGTTCTTC.

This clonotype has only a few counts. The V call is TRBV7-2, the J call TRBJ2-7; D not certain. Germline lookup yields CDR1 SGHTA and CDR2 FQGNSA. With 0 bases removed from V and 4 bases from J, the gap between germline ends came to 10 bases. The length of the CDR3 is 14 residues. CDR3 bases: TGTGCCAGCAGCTTAGCGCAGTCATTTTACGAGCAGTACTTC. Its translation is CASSLAQSFYEQYF.

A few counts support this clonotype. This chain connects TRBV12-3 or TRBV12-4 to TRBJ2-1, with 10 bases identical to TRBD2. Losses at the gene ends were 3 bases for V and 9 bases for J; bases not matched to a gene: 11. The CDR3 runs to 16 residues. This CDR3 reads CASSLAGSGRWFEQFF. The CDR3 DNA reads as TGTGCCAGCAGTTTGGCGGGTAGCGGGAGGTGGTTTGAGCAGTTCTTC.

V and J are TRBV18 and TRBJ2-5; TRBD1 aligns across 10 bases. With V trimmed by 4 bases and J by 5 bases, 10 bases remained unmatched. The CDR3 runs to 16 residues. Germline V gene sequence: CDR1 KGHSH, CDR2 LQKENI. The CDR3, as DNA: TGTGCCAGCTCACTCACCGGGACAGGGGTAGTGGAGACCCAGTACTTC. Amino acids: CASSLTGTGVVETQYF.

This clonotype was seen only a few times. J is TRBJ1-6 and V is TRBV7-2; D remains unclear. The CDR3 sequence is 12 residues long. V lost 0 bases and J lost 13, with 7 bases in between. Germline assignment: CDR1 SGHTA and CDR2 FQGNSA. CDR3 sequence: CASSLAKPPLHF. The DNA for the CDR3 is TGTGCCAGCAGCTTAGCAAAGCCCCCCCTCCACTTT. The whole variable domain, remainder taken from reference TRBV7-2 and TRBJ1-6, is GAGVSQSPSNKVTEKGKDVELRCDPISGHTALYWYRQSLGQGLEFLIYFQGNSAPDKSGLPSDRFSAERTGGSVSTLTIQRTQQEDSAVYLCASSLAKPPLHFGNGTRLTVT.

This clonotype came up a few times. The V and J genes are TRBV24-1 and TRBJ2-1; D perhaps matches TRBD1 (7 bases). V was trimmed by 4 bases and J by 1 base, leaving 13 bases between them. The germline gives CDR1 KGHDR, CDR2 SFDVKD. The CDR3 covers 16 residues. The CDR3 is CATSDAGGGSYNEQFF. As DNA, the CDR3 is TGTGCCACCAGTGACGCAGGGGGAGGTTCCTACAATGAGCAGTTCTTC.

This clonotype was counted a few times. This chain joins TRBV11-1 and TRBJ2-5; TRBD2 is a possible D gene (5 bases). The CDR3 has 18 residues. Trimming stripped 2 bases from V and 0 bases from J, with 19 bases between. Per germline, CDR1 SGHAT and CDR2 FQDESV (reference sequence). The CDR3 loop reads CASSLSLPGKEYQETQYF. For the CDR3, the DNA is TGTGCCAGCAGCTTAAGTCTTCCGGGGAAAGAGTACCAAGAGACCCAGTACTTC.

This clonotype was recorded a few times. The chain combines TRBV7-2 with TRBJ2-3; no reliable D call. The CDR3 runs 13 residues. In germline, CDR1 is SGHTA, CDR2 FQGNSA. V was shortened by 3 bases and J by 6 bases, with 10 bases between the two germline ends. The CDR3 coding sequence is TGTGCCAGCAGCTTCAGTAAGGTGGATACGCAGTATTTT. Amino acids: CASSFSKVDTQYF. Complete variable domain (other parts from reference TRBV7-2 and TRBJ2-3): GAGVSQSPSNKVTEKGKDVELRCDPISGHTALYWYRQSLGQGLEFLIYFQGNSAPDKSGLPSDRFSAERTGGSVSTLTIQRTQQEDSAVYLCASSFSKVDTQYFGPGTRLTVL.

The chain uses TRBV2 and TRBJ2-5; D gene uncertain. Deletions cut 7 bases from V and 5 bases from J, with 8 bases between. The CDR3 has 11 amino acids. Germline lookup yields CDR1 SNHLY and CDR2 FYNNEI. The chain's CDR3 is CASTSVETQYF. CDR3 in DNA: TGTGCCAGCACTTCCGTTGAGACCCAGTACTTC.

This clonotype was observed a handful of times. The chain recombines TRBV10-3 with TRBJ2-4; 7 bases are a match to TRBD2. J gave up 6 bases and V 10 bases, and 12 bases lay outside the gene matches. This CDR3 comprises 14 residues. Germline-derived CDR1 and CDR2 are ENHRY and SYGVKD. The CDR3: CATGDGAGINIQYF. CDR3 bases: TGTGCCACCGGGGACGGAGCGGGAATAAACATTCAGTACTTC.